Listed here are 26 T cell receptor beta chains from one sample, sequenced in a study of blood T cell repertoires in COVID-19. TCRdb's copy holds only in-frame clones and misses some; the assay was immunoSEQ multiplex PCR. The sample lists about 160,000 clones, approximately 80% occurring once. Sequencing input: PBMCs or T cells enriched from blood (not recorded which). The receptors derive from a woman aged 45-65 years who had recovered from COVID-19.

CDR3 nucleotides: TGTGCCAGCAGTGACAGAGCCCCGTCGGGCGGGCAGCCCCAGCATTTT. It codes for CASSDRAPSGGQPQHF. The chain has TRBV6-1 and TRBJ1-5, with D unresolved. CDR1 MNHNS and CDR2 SASEGT come from the germline V gene. CDR3 size: 16 residues. Trimming removed 3 bases from V and 7 bases from J, with 19 bases in between.

This chain uses TRBV9 with TRBJ1-6; no definite D call. The CDR3 extends over 17 amino acids. CDR1 is SGDLS and CDR2 is YYNGEE in the germline V gene. V lost 4 bases and J lost 5, with 19 bases in between. The CDR3, as DNA: TGTGCCAGCAGCCCCCGCGGTGCTGAGGTCCATAATTCACCCCTCCACTTT. This encodes CASSPRGAEVHNSPLHF. Together with reference TRBV9 and TRBJ1-6, the CDR3 gives the full variable domain: DSGVTQTPKHLITATGQRVTLRCSPRSGDLSVYWYQQSLDQGLQFLIQYYNGEERAKGNILERFSAQQFPDLHSELNLSSLELGDSALYFCASSPRGAEVHNSPLHFGNGTRLTVT.

The rearrangement uses TRBV7-8 and TRBJ1-5; D is perhaps TRBD1 (5 bases). The germline V gene has CDR1 SGHVS and CDR2 FQNEAQ. This CDR3 is 15 amino acids long. Trimming stripped 4 bases from V and 6 bases from J, with 16 bases between. CDR3 nucleotides: TGTGCCAGCAGCTCCGGGGCGGGAACGGGTCAGCCCCAGCATTTT. Amino acid sequence: CASSSGAGTGQPQHF.

V and J are TRBV18 and TRBJ2-3; weak D call: TRBD1 (6 bases). V shed 3 bases and J shed 4 bases, with 14 bases lying between them. CDR1 is KGHSH, CDR2 LQKENI, per germline. The CDR3 runs 15 residues. The chain's CDR3 is CASSPSGVRADTQYF. Written as DNA, the CDR3 is TGTGCCAGCTCACCTTCAGGGGTCCGGGCAGATACGCAGTATTTT.

The chain is built from TRBV27 and TRBJ2-7; 10 bases map to TRBD2. CDR3 length: 17 amino acids. In germline, CDR1 is MNHEY, CDR2 SMNVEV (reference sequence). V was clipped by 2 bases and J by 2 bases; unmatched bases: 9. CDR3 coding DNA: TGTGCCAGCAGTTTAAGGGTGGGGACTAGCGAAGCCTACGAGCAGTACTTC. Its translation: CASSLRVGTSEAYEQYF.

The chain uses TRBV27 and TRBJ2-3, with D tentatively TRBD1 (5 bases). Germline values: CDR1 MNHEY, CDR2 SMNVEV (reference sequence). The CDR3 spans 17 residues. V gave up 4 bases and J gave up 6 bases, with 23 bases separating them. The CDR3 loop reads CASSSSSDTQVLDTQYF. The CDR3 DNA follows: TGTGCCAGCAGTTCGTCATCGGACACGCAGGTTTTGGATACGCAGTATTTT.

This clone is a singleton in its sample. The sample contains more than one DNA sequence encoding this CDR3. The chain links TRBV9 to TRBJ1-2; TRBD1 might be the D (5 bases). Germline assignment: CDR1 SGDLS and CDR2 YYNGEE. This CDR3 is built from 15 residues. V dropped 0 bases and J dropped 8 bases, with 17 bases sitting between them. CDR3 bases: TGTGCCAGCAGCGTAGGGCCGGGGGTCTCGGGGGGCTACACCTTC. This translates into CASSVGPGVSGGYTF. Together with reference TRBV9 and TRBJ1-2, the CDR3 gives the full variable domain: DSGVTQTPKHLITATGQRVTLRCSPRSGDLSVYWYQQSLDQGLQFLIQYYNGEERAKGNILERFSAQQFPDLHSELNLSSLELGDSALYFCASSVGPGVSGGYTFGSGTRLTVV.

The chain is built from TRBV5-1 and TRBJ2-5; D gene unclear. This CDR3 has 15 amino acids. Trimming removed 6 bases at V and 3 bases at J, with 18 bases between. Germline V gives CDR1 SGHRS, CDR2 YFSETQ. The CDR3, as DNA: TGCGCCAGCAATAGGTGGAGTGCTCCGGAAGAGACCCAGTACTTC. As protein: CASNRWSAPEETQYF.

V gene TRBV28 combines with J gene TRBJ1-2, with a weak D call TRBD1 (5 bases). The V gene lost 4 bases and the J gene lost 2 bases, with 11 bases spanning the gap. The CDR3 is 14 amino acids. Germline loops: CDR1 MDHEN, CDR2 SYDVKM. DNA of the CDR3: TGTGCCAGCAGTTATTACTCAGGGAACTATGGCTACACCTTC. Translated: CASSYYSGNYGYTF.

This rearrangement joins TRBV24-1 to TRBJ2-1; possibly TRBD2 for D (5 bases). The V gene's germline CDR1 is KGHDR and CDR2 SFDVKD. The CDR3 consists of 14 residues. V was pared by 6 bases and J by 1 base, with 9 bases between. Here the CDR3 DNA reads TGTGCCACCAGTTCCACGGGGTCCTACAATGAGCAGTTCTTC. Translating it yields CATSSTGSYNEQFF.

The chain joins TRBV4-2 to TRBJ2-1; 10 positions match TRBD2. Germline V gene sequence: CDR1 LGHNA, CDR2 YNFKEQ. The CDR3 covers 17 residues. V lost 0 bases to trimming and J lost 10 bases; unmatched junction nucleotides: 12. In nucleotides, the CDR3 is TGTGCCAGCAGCCAAGAAGTGGCGAGCGGGAGGGCCCGGGAGCAGTTCTTC. Protein sequence: CASSQEVASGRAREQFF.

The chain joins TRBV7-2 to TRBJ1-6; maybe TRBD1 (5 bases). From germline, CDR1 is SGHTA and CDR2 FQGNSA. CDR3 length: 13 amino acids. V shed 3 bases and J shed 8 bases, with 8 bases lying between them. The CDR3 DNA is TGTGCCAGCAGCTTGCAGGGATATTCACCCCTCCACTTT. It yields the protein CASSLQGYSPLHF.

The V gene is TRBV29-1, the J gene TRBJ1-2, with D tentatively TRBD1 (5 bases). This CDR3 has 14 amino acids. V dropped 6 bases and J dropped 8 bases, with 22 bases sitting between them. The germline CDR1 and CDR2 sequences are SQVTM and ANQGSEA. CDR3 nucleotides: TGCAGCGTGGTTGCCGGGACTTCCTTAGGCGGCTACACCTTC. Translation gives CSVVAGTSLGGYTF.

This sequence joins TRBV19 and TRBJ1-5; perhaps TRBD1 as D (6 bases). CDR3 size: 13 residues. Between the trimmed V and J ends, which lost 6 bases and 5 bases, there was a span of 11 bases. CDR1 LNHDA and CDR2 SQIVND come from the germline V gene (reference sequence). The CDR3: CASRGGGYQPQHF. In nucleotides, the CDR3 is TGTGCCAGTAGAGGGGGGGGCTATCAGCCCCAGCATTTT.

This sequence joins TRBV5-6 and TRBJ2-2, with 8 bases that match TRBD2. This CDR3 has 16 residues. After removal of 2 bases from V and 2 bases from J, the junction contained 5 bases not matched to a gene. CDR1 and CDR2 (germline): SGHDT, YYEEEE. As DNA, the CDR3 is TGTGCCAGCAGCTTTCTCGGGACTAGTAACACCGGGGAGCTGTTTTTT. It translates to CASSFLGTSNTGELFF.

The chain employs TRBV27 and TRBJ2-2; 7 nucleotides align to TRBD1. This CDR3 has 14 residues. CDR1 and CDR2 (germline): MNHEY, SMNVEV (reference sequence). J lost 4 bases, V lost 6 bases, and 5 bases had no gene match. This CDR3 is CASRRQGSTGELFF. The CDR3 DNA is TGTGCCAGCAGAAGACAGGGAAGCACCGGGGAGCTGTTTTTT.

This clone was seen many times. The V and J genes are TRBV6-2 or TRBV6-3 and TRBJ2-2; maybe TRBD2 (5 bases). The germline V gene has CDR1 MNHEY and CDR2 SVGEGT. The CDR3 contains 13 residues. Trimming shortened V by 6 bases and J by 7 bases, and 12 bases separated the two germline ends. CDR3 in amino acids: CASSPRAGGELFF. In DNA, the CDR3 is TGTGCCAGCAGCCCCCGGGCGGGCGGGGAGCTGTTTTTT.

This sequence joins TRBV28 and TRBJ1-3; D gene uncertain. This CDR3 comprises 13 residues. Germline CDR1 reads MDHEN; CDR2 reads SYDVKM. V lost 8 bases and J lost 5, with 13 bases in between. The CDR3 DNA follows: TGTGCCAGCTGGGAGACAAAGAGAAACACCATATATTTT. Its translation is CASWETKRNTIYF.

This clone is a singleton in its sample. J is TRBJ1-6 and V is TRBV28; D call uncertain. The length of the CDR3 is 12 residues. V gave up 3 bases and J gave up 8 bases, with 5 bases separating them. In germline, CDR1 is MDHEN, CDR2 SYDVKM. Here the CDR3 reads CASSLRDSPLHF. CDR3 bases: TGTGCCAGCAGTTTGAGGGATTCACCCCTCCACTTT.

The genes are TRBV28 and TRBJ1-2; perhaps TRBD1 as D (6 bases). CDR1 and CDR2 (germline): MDHEN, SYDVKM. V lost 7 bases and J lost 9, with 21 bases in between. The CDR3 is 14 residues long. CDR3 residues: CASTPRGPSRSYTF. The CDR3 DNA follows: TGTGCCAGCACCCCCAGGGGCCCTTCTAGAAGCTACACCTTC.

This chain links TRBV19 with TRBJ2-6, with 9 nucleotides matching TRBD1. V shed 3 bases, J shed 0 bases, and the junction held 3 bases outside the gene matches. The CDR3 loop spans 17 amino acids. Germline V CDR1 and CDR2: LNHDA, SQIVND (reference sequence). In DNA, the CDR3 is TGTGCCAGTAGTATCGGACAGGGGTTCTCTGGGGCCAACGTCCTGACTTTC. It codes for CASSIGQGFSGANVLTF.

The gene calls are TRBV27 and TRBJ1-6; weak D call: TRBD1 (5 bases). The germline gives CDR1 MNHEY, CDR2 SMNVEV (reference sequence). V lost 6 bases to trimming and J lost 3 bases, with 9 bases between them. The CDR3 covers 14 residues. For the CDR3, the DNA is TGTGCCAGCAGGGACAATAGCTATAATTCACCCCTCCACTTT. Its translation is CASRDNSYNSPLHF.

This chain connects TRBV5-1 to TRBJ2-1; 9 bases are a match to TRBD2. The CDR3 is 15 residues long. Germline V gives CDR1 SGHRS, CDR2 YFSETQ. V lost 0 bases to trimming and J lost 5 bases; unmatched junction nucleotides: 3. CDR3 in DNA: TGCGCCAGCAGCTTGGCAGCGGGGGGAAACAATGAGCAGTTCTTC. Encoded protein: CASSLAAGGNNEQFF.

The DNA of the CDR3 is TGTGCCAGCAGGCAACAGGGTCGCTACGAGCAGTACTTC. Translating it yields CASRQQGRYEQYF. The chain recombines TRBV12-3 or TRBV12-4 with TRBJ2-7, with D perhaps TRBD1 (6 bases). This CDR3 spans 13 amino acids. V lost 6 bases and J 3 bases, leaving 12 bases between the germline ends.

V gene TRBV2 combines with J gene TRBJ1-6, with D perhaps TRBD1 (6 bases). The CDR3 spans 15 residues. Trimming shortened V by 4 bases and J by 10 bases, and 17 bases separated the two germline ends. Germline V lookup: CDR1 SNHLY, CDR2 FYNNEI. The CDR3, as DNA: TGTGCCAGCAGTGTCGAGGAGCGGGGACACTCACCCCTCCACTTT. Its translation is CASSVEERGHSPLHF.

This clone was seen only once. The V call is TRBV9, the J call TRBJ2-7; 9 nucleotides align to TRBD1. V lost 0 bases, J lost 0 bases, and 10 bases stayed unmatched. Germline V gene sequence: CDR1 SGDLS, CDR2 YYNGEE. The CDR3 consists of 18 residues. For the CDR3, the DNA is TGTGCCAGCAGCGTAGGAGTAGGGACAGGGCTGATCTCCTACGAGCAGTACTTC. Translation gives CASSVGVGTGLISYEQYF. Full variable domain (outside the CDR3, taken from reference TRBV9 and TRBJ2-7): DSGVTQTPKHLITATGQRVTLRCSPRSGDLSVYWYQQSLDQGLQFLIQYYNGEERAKGNILERFSAQQFPDLHSELNLSSLELGDSALYFCASSVGVGTGLISYEQYFGPGTRLTVT.